This entry is about one T cell receptor beta chain. The antigen is undetermined. The PCR was carried out with 60 Vbeta primers and 13 Jbeta primers. The method was immunoSEQ multiplex PCR; TCRdb's version includes in-frame clones alone and lacks a portion of them. The sample holds 150,000 to 200,000 clones, 84% seen once. This sample was included in a study of cytomegalovirus exposure and HLA in healthy donors. The length of the CDR3 is 19 residues. CDR1 is GTSNPN and CDR2 is SVGIG in the germline V gene (reference sequence). Findings and limits, study-wide: What a later analysis reportedly showed was that an Asian-associated ancestry cluster had fewer N-insertions than the approximately 670-donor mean.

This receptor was obtained from a boy younger than 18 in good health and CMV-seronegative. Sequences were obtained from PBMCs. V is TRBV30 and J is TRBJ2-5; 12 nucleotides line up with TRBD1. Matching the DNA end better, TRBJ2-7 makes the J call doubtful. The CDR3 DNA sequence: TGTGCCTGGAGTGTACGGTGGGACAGGGGGCCGACTGGAACCTACGAGCAGTACTTC. Translating gives CAWSVRWDRGPTGTYEQYF.